The table lists the clone carrying this T cell receptor (beta chain) with a count of one. This sample is drawn from a study of low-dose radiotherapy and immunotherapy resistance in tumors. As for the study in general: Given every two weeks, intravenous cyclophosphamide 200 mg/m2 preceded radiation and immunotherapy by one day.

The CDR3 length is 14 residues. J lost 2 bases, V lost 5 bases, and 0 bases had no gene match. All of the donors were given nivolumab, ipilimumab, aspirin, low-dose cyclophosphamide and low-dose radiotherapy as part of RACIN, a single-arm trial. Qualifying patients carried advanced solid tumors devoid of tumor-infiltrating lymphocytes. TRAV- and TRBV-specific primers were used for first-strand cDNA, which covered alpha and beta chains. Amplification, which lasted about 20 PCR cycles, used a constant-region primer and V-primer adapter to amplify TCRs. The mRNA that was isolated underwent amplification by in vitro transcription. A single record per CDR3 protein comes from TCRdb applying MiXCR to the reads. The repertoire holds about 9,000 distinct CDR3 sequences, with 69% as singletons.

The rearrangement uses TRBV12-3 or TRBV12-4 and TRBJ1-5, with 10 bases lining up with TRBD1. This TCR was sampled from a human donor with advanced metastatic prostate, ovarian, gallbladder or colorectal cancer (not recorded which). This table probably holds off-target reads from a library built for another chain. The CDR3 DNA follows: TGTGCCAGCAGTGGGACAGGGGGCAATCAGCCCCAGCATTTT. This encodes CASSGTGGNQPQHF.